What follows is one TCR beta chain and its context. Its antigen remains unknown. Generated by immunoSEQ multiplex PCR, the TCRdb table keeps only in-frame clones and is missing some. The profile shows approximately 20,000 clones, around 81% of them singletons. These data come from a study of CD4 T cells in relation to SARS-CoV-2 and coronaviruses. Before the COVID-19 pandemic, during about 2010-2019, CD4+ T cells were taken from unexposed donors. After around nine days of culture, CD4+ T cells were isolated. Cells permitting, SARS-CoV-2 S/N and four cold-coronavirus spikes were tested on unexposed-donor CD4+ T cells. Germline assignment: CDR1 SGDLS and CDR2 YYNGEE. The ends lost 3 bases at V and 0 bases at J; junction bases unmatched: 3. The CDR3 sequence is 14 residues long.

The clonotype originates from a human donor in good health. The chain couples TRBV9 to TRBJ2-7, with 7 bases lining up with TRBD2. Sequencing input: CD4+ T cells from PBMCs, cultured in vitro. CDR3: CASSGSGSSYEQYF. CDR3 DNA sequence: TGTGCCAGCAGCGGTAGCGGGTCCTCCTACGAGCAGTACTTC.